A single sample is the source of the 32 T cell receptor beta chains below, sequenced in a study of beta chain features in type 1 diabetes. All of the isolated RNA was reverse transcribed, so expressed TCRB transcripts were sequenced. Only in-frame clones appear in the TCRdb table, and some are missing; sequencing was by immunoSEQ multiplex PCR. This table holds over 700,000 clones, roughly a sixth found once. The material sequenced was naive CD4+ T cells from blood. These receptors originate from a woman between 18 and 29 years old in good health.

The chain combines TRBV18 with TRBJ2-3; D call uncertain. The V gene's germline CDR1 is KGHSH and CDR2 LQKENI. Trimming shortened V by 2 bases and J by 2 bases, and 8 bases separated the two germline ends. This CDR3 comprises 14 residues. In DNA form, the CDR3 reads TGTGCCAGCTCACCAGTCGTGAACACAGATACGCAGTATTTT. Amino acids: CASSPVVNTDTQYF.

The V and J genes are TRBV10-3 and TRBJ2-1; TRBD2 matches at 7 bases. CDR1 and CDR2 from the germline V gene are ENHRY and SYGVKD. This CDR3 is built from 11 residues. The trim removed 8 bases at V and 7 bases at J, leaving 2 bases unmatched. CDR3 sequence: CAILGGNEQFF. CDR3 in DNA: TGTGCCATCCTGGGAGGGAATGAGCAGTTCTTC.

The genes are TRBV27 and TRBJ2-3; 13 nucleotides match TRBD2. This CDR3 is built from 17 residues. The germline V gene encodes CDR1 MNHEY and CDR2 SMNVEV (reference sequence). Trimming cost V 0 bases and J 7 bases; bases outside gene matches: 7. The CDR3 sequence: CASSLSPGTSGIHTQYF. The DNA for the CDR3 is TGTGCCAGCAGTTTATCGCCCGGGACTAGCGGGATCCATACGCAGTATTTT.

This clone showed up just a few times. The rearrangement joins TRBV7-3 to TRBJ2-2, with a tentative D call TRBD1 (5 bases). The V and J ends lost 5 bases and 6 bases respectively, with 13 bases between them. The CDR3 is made up of 14 amino acids. Per germline, CDR1 SGHTA and CDR2 FQGTGA. CDR3 DNA sequence: TGTGCCAGCAGCGAGCAGGGAACTTCCGGGGAGCTGTTTTTT. It is translated as CASSEQGTSGELFF.

Turning to this clone: This sample also contains other DNA sequences that code for the same CDR3. The gene calls are TRBV5-4 and TRBJ2-1; D possibly corresponds to TRBD1 (5 bases). With 2 bases removed from V and 6 bases from J, the gap between germline ends came to 6 bases. The CDR3 loop spans 12 amino acids. Germline V lookup: CDR1 SGHNT, CDR2 YYREEE (reference sequence). The CDR3 DNA follows: TGTGCCAGCAGCTTAGACAGCAATGAGCAGTTCTTC. Its translation: CASSLDSNEQFF.

As regards this clone: Germline is not matched at one junction end, which may reflect a read error. The J gene is TRBJ2-7, the V gene TRBV10-3; tentatively, D is TRBD1 or TRBD2 (5 bases each). The germline V gene has CDR1 ENHRY and CDR2 SYGVKD. The CDR3 totals 13 residues. CDR3 DNA sequence: TGTGCCAGCAGTTACGGGACCAACTACGAGCAGTACTTC. Encoded protein: CASSYGTNYEQYF.

Only a few counts were recorded for this clone. The V gene is TRBV5-1, the J gene TRBJ2-5; no clear D. CDR1 and CDR2 (germline): SGHRS, YFSETQ. Trimming cost V 2 bases and J 3 bases, with 11 bases left between them. The CDR3 runs to 14 residues. The CDR3 region has the DNA TGCGCCAGCAGCTTCGACGGTAGAGAAGAGACCCAGTACTTC. Protein: CASSFDGREETQYF.

Only a few counts were recorded for this clone. The chain couples TRBV7-2 to TRBJ2-1; D is uncertain. Trimming cost V 0 bases and J 6 bases, with 6 bases left between them. CDR1 SGHTA and CDR2 FQGNSA come from the germline V gene. CDR3 length: 13 amino acids. DNA of the CDR3: TGTGCCAGCAGCTTAGCCCACCCCAATGAGCAGTTCTTC. This sequence encodes CASSLAHPNEQFF.

This clone has just a few counts. V usage is TRBV18 and J usage is TRBJ2-3; D is perhaps TRBD2 (6 bases). This CDR3 has 14 amino acids. Looked up from germline, CDR1 is KGHSH and CDR2 is LQKENI. Trimming shortened V by 2 bases and J by 5 bases, and 11 bases separated the two germline ends. CDR3 in amino acids: CASSPTGGKDTQYF. Here the CDR3 DNA reads TGTGCCAGCTCACCAACAGGAGGGAAAGATACGCAGTATTTT.

Comments on this clone: The identical CDR3 is also encoded by other nucleotide sequences in the sample. CDR3 protein: CASSPPGLQETQYF. The CDR3 nucleotides are TGTGCCAGCTCACCACCGGGACTTCAAGAGACCCAGTACTTC. V usage is TRBV18 and J usage is TRBJ2-5, with D maybe TRBD2 (6 bases). Trimming shortened V by 0 bases and J by 2 bases, and 7 bases separated the two germline ends. The germline V gene has CDR1 KGHSH and CDR2 LQKENI. The CDR3 contains 14 residues.

This clone occurred a few times. The chain has TRBV6-1 and TRBJ2-7; 8 positions match TRBD1. Germline V gene sequence: CDR1 MNHNS, CDR2 SASEGT. The CDR3 length is 14 residues. J gave up 4 bases and V 10 bases, and 12 bases lay outside the gene matches. As DNA, the CDR3 is TGTGCCACCCTCCGGGCAGGGGGCCCATACGAGCAGTACTTC. It specifies CATLRAGGPYEQYF.

This chain joins TRBV18 and TRBJ1-2; 9 bases line up with TRBD1. This CDR3 contains 15 residues. Losses at the gene ends were 6 bases for V and 3 bases for J; bases not matched to a gene: 8. Germline V gene data show CDR1 as KGHSH and CDR2 as LQKENI. For the CDR3, the DNA is TGTGCCAGCTCCCACAGGACAGGGGTAGACTATGGCTACACCTTC. Translated: CASSHRTGVDYGYTF.

This sequence joins TRBV7-9 and TRBJ2-3; 9 bases agree with TRBD1. Germline assignment: CDR1 SEHNR and CDR2 FQNEAQ (reference sequence). V gave up 4 bases and J gave up 5 bases; unmatched junction bases: 4. The CDR3 sequence is 14 residues long. The CDR3, as DNA: TGTGCCAGCAGCTCCGACAGGGGGTTAGATACGCAGTATTTT. Translation gives CASSSDRGLDTQYF.

This clone showed up just a few times. The chain has TRBV28 and TRBJ1-2; 9 bases line up with TRBD1. V trimming: 5 bases; J trimming: 1 base; junction bases outside the gene matches: 5. The CDR3 is 15 residues long. From germline, CDR1 is MDHEN and CDR2 SYDVKM. The CDR3 reads CASSTGQGINYGYTF. CDR3 sequence (DNA): TGTGCCAGCAGTACCGGACAGGGGATTAACTATGGCTACACCTTC.

The chain has TRBV19 and TRBJ2-7; maybe TRBD2 (6 bases). The ends were cut back, 3 bases at V and 5 bases at J, with 17 bases in the middle. CDR3 length equals 15 residues. Germline V gives CDR1 LNHDA, CDR2 SQIVND (reference sequence). The CDR3 loop is CASSINGRGSNEQYF. Written as DNA, the CDR3 is TGTGCCAGTAGTATCAACGGGAGAGGAAGCAACGAGCAGTACTTC.

This clone occurred once. The chain joins TRBV5-1 to TRBJ2-5; 9 positions agree with TRBD2. This CDR3 region has 15 residues. After removal of 4 bases from V and 4 bases from J, the junction contained 8 bases not matched to a gene. CDR1 and CDR2 (germline): SGHRS, YFSETQ. The CDR3 DNA reads as TGCGCCAGCAGCCTCGGACTAGCGCCTGGAGAGACCCAGTACTTC. It is translated as CASSLGLAPGETQYF.

This clone has only a few counts. The V call is TRBV4-1, the J call TRBJ2-3, with a weak D call TRBD2 (5 bases). Trimming cost V 4 bases and J 7 bases, with 18 bases left between them. The germline V gene encodes CDR1 MGHRA and CDR2 YSYEKL. The CDR3 runs to 15 residues. CDR3 in amino acids: CASSPAAFSGNTQYF. DNA of the CDR3: TGCGCCAGCAGCCCCGCCGCCTTCAGCGGAAATACGCAGTATTTT.

V is TRBV7-2 and J is TRBJ1-4; D gene uncertain. The CDR3 totals 14 residues. Deletions cut 1 base from V and 8 bases from J, with 11 bases between. The germline V gene encodes CDR1 SGHTA and CDR2 FQGNSA. Here the CDR3 reads CASSLGTGPEKLFF. The DNA for the CDR3 is TGTGCCAGCAGCTTAGGGACGGGCCCCGAAAAACTGTTTTTT.

This clone was observed a few times. This sequence joins TRBV28 and TRBJ2-5; D ambiguous. The CDR3 has 13 residues. The germline V gene has CDR1 MDHEN and CDR2 SYDVKM. V was clipped by 3 bases and J by 4 bases, with 9 bases between them. The CDR3 nucleotides are TGTGCCAGCAGTTTTACGGGCCGAGAGACCCAGTACTTC. The encoded protein is CASSFTGRETQYF. The full variable domain, rest sourced from reference TRBV28 and TRBJ2-5, is DVKVTQSSRYLVKRTGEKVFLECVQDMDHENMFWYRQDPGLGLRLIYFSYDVKMKEKGDIPEGYSVSREKKERFSLILESASTNQTSMYLCASSFTGRETQYFGPGTRLLVL.

Only a few counts were recorded for this clone. This sample also contains other DNA sequences that code for the same CDR3. This sequence joins TRBV6-5 and TRBJ1-5; D might be TRBD1 (5 bases). V was pared by 6 bases and J by 6 bases, with 12 bases between. Germline V gives CDR1 MNHEY, CDR2 SVGAGI. CDR3 length: 13 amino acids. CDR3 region: CASSPGRGQPQHF. For the CDR3, the DNA is TGTGCCAGCAGCCCAGGGAGAGGTCAGCCCCAGCATTTT.

The V and J genes are TRBV18 and TRBJ2-3; no clear D. Germline assignment: CDR1 KGHSH and CDR2 LQKENI. V was shortened by 5 bases and J by 2 bases, with 2 bases between the two germline ends. The CDR3 is 11 residues long. The CDR3 coding sequence is TGTGCCAGCTCAGCCACAGATACGCAGTATTTT. Protein: CASSATDTQYF.

This clone was seen more than once but under ten times. V usage is TRBV29-1 and J usage is TRBJ1-4, with 10 bases matching TRBD1. Germline V gives CDR1 SQVTM, CDR2 ANQGSEA. The CDR3 loop spans 14 amino acids. J was trimmed by 6 bases and V by 3 bases; bases with no gene match: 4. This chain's CDR3 is CSVDVGTGDEKLFF. In DNA form, the CDR3 reads TGCAGCGTTGACGTGGGGACAGGGGATGAAAAACTGTTTTTT.

This clone was observed a few times. V usage is TRBV11-1 and J usage is TRBJ2-5, with 7 bases fitting TRBD2. Unmatched junction bases numbered 19, after V lost 4 bases and J lost 2 bases. The CDR3 is 19 amino acids. The germline CDR1 and CDR2 sequences are SGHAT and FQDESV (reference sequence). The DNA of the CDR3 is TGTGCCAGCAGCTCTAAGAAGCGAGCTAGCGGCCAACTACAAGAGACCCAGTACTTC. Translated: CASSSKKRASGQLQETQYF.

This clone showed up just a few times. This chain joins TRBV7-9 and TRBJ2-1, with 13 bases lining up with TRBD2. V gave up 5 bases and J gave up 7 bases; unmatched junction bases: 8. CDR1 is SEHNR and CDR2 is FQNEAQ in the germline V gene (reference sequence). The length of the CDR3 is 16 residues. For the CDR3, the DNA is TGTGCCAGCAGCACCCAGACTAGCGGGAGGAGAAATGAGCAGTTCTTC. This gives the protein CASSTQTSGRRNEQFF.

The rearrangement uses TRBV5-1 and TRBJ1-1; tentatively, D is TRBD1 (6 bases). The V end lost 2 bases, the J end lost 2 bases, and 19 bases lay between the germline ends. In germline, CDR1 is SGHRS, CDR2 YFSETQ. This CDR3 spans 17 amino acids. CDR3 DNA sequence: TGCGCCAGCAGCTTCGAACCAGGGGCCTTAATTAACACTGAAGCTTTCTTT. It specifies CASSFEPGALINTEAFF.

V gene TRBV6-6 combines with J gene TRBJ2-2, with D possibly being TRBD1 (5 bases). This CDR3 contains 15 residues. From germline, CDR1 is MNHNY and CDR2 SVGAGI (reference sequence). Trimming stripped 8 bases from V and 5 bases from J, with 18 bases between. CDR3 sequence reads: CASQKSTVRTGELFF. The CDR3 DNA is TGTGCCAGCCAGAAGTCGACAGTTCGGACCGGGGAGCTGTTTTTT.

The chain carries TRBV4-3 and TRBJ2-7, with D maybe TRBD1 (6 bases). Trimming removed 1 base from V and 6 bases from J, with 16 bases in between. This CDR3 has 15 residues. Germline V gene data show CDR1 as LGHNA and CDR2 as YSLEER. CDR3 coding DNA: TGCGCCAGCAGCCAAGGGACAGCCTCGGCGGGCGAGCAGTACTTC. This sequence encodes CASSQGTASAGEQYF.

This clone was picked up a small number of times. The chain uses TRBV10-3 and TRBJ1-3; D not resolved. This CDR3 contains 13 residues. Germline V CDR1 and CDR2: ENHRY, SYGVKD. V was pared by 7 bases and J by 2 bases, with 9 bases between. CDR3 residues: CAITGGTGNTIYF. CDR3 nucleotides: TGTGCCATCACCGGAGGGACTGGAAACACCATATATTTT.

The chain employs TRBV5-1 and TRBJ2-5; 9 bases line up with TRBD1. The V gene end was trimmed by 1 base and the J gene end by 2 bases; junction bases not matched to a gene: 3. CDR1 SGHRS and CDR2 YFSETQ come from the germline V gene. The CDR3 sequence is 15 residues long. CDR3 nucleotides: TGCGCCAGCAGCTTGTCGGGACAGGGTCAAGAGACCCAGTACTTC. Translated, it gives CASSLSGQGQETQYF. Variable domain in full (rest from reference TRBV5-1 and TRBJ2-5): KAGVTQTPRYLIKTRGQQVTLSCSPISGHRSVSWYQQTPGQGLQFLFEYFSETQRNKGNFPGRFSGRQFSNSRSEMNVSTLELGDSALYLCASSLSGQGQETQYFGPGTRLLVL.

For the CDR3, the DNA is TGTGCCATCAGGGACCGGGACAGCTCCTACAATGAGCAGTTCTTC. Encoded protein: CAIRDRDSSYNEQFF. The rearrangement links TRBV10-3 to TRBJ2-1, with TRBD1 identical over 7 bases. Trimming at V came to 6 bases and at J to 0 bases, leaving 5 bases not matched to a gene. CDR1 and CDR2 (germline): ENHRY, SYGVKD. CDR3 length equals 15 residues.

The chain is built from TRBV6-5 and TRBJ2-7; 7 nucleotides line up with TRBD1. V trimming: 5 bases; J trimming: 4 bases; junction bases outside the gene matches: 2. The CDR3 is 12 residues long. Germline loops: CDR1 MNHEY, CDR2 SVGAGI. CDR3: CASSPGGYEQYF. The CDR3 DNA sequence: TGTGCCAGCAGTCCAGGGGGATACGAGCAGTACTTC.

The gene calls are TRBV15 and TRBJ1-4; D gene uncertain. With 5 bases removed from V and 0 bases from J, the gap between germline ends came to 7 bases. CDR1 and CDR2 from the germline V gene are LNHNV and YYDKDF (reference sequence). This CDR3 region has 14 residues. The CDR3 reads CATSQYATNEKLFF. The CDR3 DNA sequence: TGTGCCACCAGCCAATATGCAACTAATGAAAAACTGTTTTTT.